Below, 8 T cell receptor beta chains from the same sample are listed, as sequenced in a study of molecular identifiers for immune sequencing clone quantification. TCRdb processed the PCR reads anew with MiXCR; each CDR3 protein has one entry. The sample lists over 600,000 distinct CDR3 sequences; about 20% were seen once. The sample comprised naive CD8+ T cells from blood, with Jurkat cell RNA spiked in. The sample's subset: FACS-sorted CD8+CD4-CCR7+CD45RA+ naive T cells. The receptors were sampled from a human donor in good health. Some libraries in this study had Jurkat cell RNA spiked in.

The V call is TRBV27, the J call TRBJ2-7; D uncertain. The germline gives CDR1 MNHEY, CDR2 SMNVEV (reference sequence). The CDR3 is 13 amino acids. V was trimmed by 3 bases and J by 2 bases, leaving 8 bases between them. The CDR3 spells CASSLRPPYEQYF. DNA of the CDR3: TGTGCCAGCAGTTTGAGACCTCCCTACGAGCAGTACTTC.

This sequence joins TRBV11-2 and TRBJ1-4; a possible D gene is TRBD1 (5 bases). In germline, CDR1 is SGHAT, CDR2 FQNNGV. Trimming took 4 bases from V and 8 from J, leaving 17 bases between them. The CDR3 runs 15 residues. The CDR3 DNA is TGTGCCAGCAGCTCTGGCTGGAGGGCAGGGGAAAAACTGTTTTTT. Amino acids: CASSSGWRAGEKLFF.

The sample holds many counts of this clonotype. V gene TRBV7-8 combines with J gene TRBJ1-4; D may be TRBD1 (5 bases). This CDR3 has 15 residues. Between the trimmed V and J ends, which lost 5 bases and 8 bases, there was a span of 18 bases. Germline lookup yields CDR1 SGHVS and CDR2 FQNEAQ. CDR3 DNA sequence: TGTGCCAGCAGCCCACTTCGTGGGGGGAAAGAAAAACTGTTTTTT. Translating it yields CASSPLRGGKEKLFF.

The V gene is TRBV5-8, the J gene TRBJ1-3; 8 nucleotides line up with TRBD1. V lost 4 bases to trimming and J lost 1 base; unmatched junction nucleotides: 4. CDR3 size: 15 residues. Germline assignment: CDR1 SGHTS and CDR2 YDEGEE. This chain's CDR3 is CASSGWTGSGNTIYF. The DNA of the CDR3 is TGTGCCAGCAGCGGCTGGACAGGGTCTGGAAACACCATATATTTT.

Concerning this clonotype: Just one base apart from a much larger clone, this may be a read error. The chain is built from TRBV10-2 and TRBJ2-3; TRBD1 matches 8 bases. The germline V gene encodes CDR1 WSHSY and CDR2 SAAADI. This CDR3 is 15 amino acids long. CDR3 amino acids: CASSYTGGLGDTLYF. In DNA, the CDR3 is TGCGCCAGCAGCTACACAGGGGGACTCGGAGATACGCTGTATTTT.

As to this clonotype: This may be a read error, as it is one base from a much larger clone. The chain employs TRBV10-3 and TRBJ2-2, with 8 bases lining up with TRBD1. After removal of 8 bases from V and 6 bases from J, the junction contained 11 bases not matched to a gene. This CDR3 spans 15 amino acids. Germline values: CDR1 ENHRY, CDR2 SYGVKD. The CDR3 protein is CAIGRAGGIAGELFF. As DNA, the CDR3 is TGTGCCATCGGACGGGCAGGGGGCATCGCCGGGGAGCTGTTTTTT.

With regard to this clonotype: Just one base apart from a much larger clone, this may be a read error. The chain has TRBV19 and TRBJ1-1; D perhaps matches TRBD1 (5 bases). The CDR3 length is 13 residues. Germline V gene data show CDR1 as LNHDA and CDR2 as SQIVND (reference sequence). For the CDR3, the DNA is TGTGCCAGTGGTATGTTTGGGGGCACTGAAGCTTTCTTT. Protein sequence: CASGMFGGTEAFF.

This clonotype has ten or more counts. This rearrangement joins TRBV3-1 to TRBJ1-1; D may be TRBD1 (6 bases). CDR3 length equals 16 residues. CDR1 is LGHDT and CDR2 is YNNKEL in the germline V gene (reference sequence). Trimming took 4 bases from V and 1 from J, leaving 16 bases between them. This chain's CDR3 is CASSPLLQGANTEAFF. For the CDR3, the DNA is TGTGCCAGCAGCCCTCTATTACAGGGTGCGAACACTGAAGCTTTCTTT.